These T cell receptor beta chains were read from a single sample in a study of CD8 T cells in Susac syndrome. From the immunoSEQ multiplex PCR reads, TCRdb called clonotypes with MiXCR, one entry per CDR3 protein. Here the sample spans about 80,000 distinct CDR3 sequences, roughly 90% being singletons. The sample was CD8+ T cells from PBMCs. The receptors derive from a human donor with multiple sclerosis. CDR3s include the opening cysteine and the closing phenylalanine or tryptophan. D genes are given only for firm matches. Size is omitted from some rows. Given values are once, few, many or a class for expanded clones.

TRBJ2-2	NA	TRBV20-1	TRBD1	TGCAGTGCTACCGGACAGGGGGTCACCGGGGAGCTGTTTTTT	CSATGQGVTGELFF
TRBJ2-1	NA	TRBV27	NA	TGTGCCAGCAGCTACACTAGCCCCCCAGGGGATGAGCAGTTCTTC	CASSYTSPPGDEQFF
TRBJ1-1	NA	TRBV7-6	NA	TGTGCCAGCAGCCCCGACTCGAACACTGAAGCTTTCTTT	CASSPDSNTEAFF
TRBJ2-1	NA	TRBV4-3	NA	TGCGCCAGCAGCCAGTCTCCGTATTCAGACAATGAGCAGTTCTTC	CASSQSPYSDNEQFF
TRBJ1-1	NA	TRBV10-3	NA	TGTGCCGTCAGGACGGCAAGGGGAATGAACACTGAAGCTTTCTTT	CAVRTARGMNTEAFF
TRBJ2-3	NA	TRBV5-8	NA	TGTGCCAGCAGCTTGGGGGGGGGCCGATACACAGATACGCAGTATTTT	CASSLGGGRYTDTQYF
TRBJ1-3	NA	TRBV12-3/TRBV12-4	NA	TGTGCCAGCAGGGGCGGGACCCCCGGCTCTGGAAACACCATATATTTT	CASRGGTPGSGNTIYF
TRBJ2-5	NA	TRBV21-1	NA	TGTGCCAGCAGCAAAGATTCAAGGCAGCGTGAGACCCAGTACTTC	CASSKDSRQRETQYF
TRBJ2-5	NA	TRBV12-3/TRBV12-4	NA	TGTGCCAGCAGTCCCAGCGACAGTCTAGAGACCCAGTACTTC	CASSPSDSLETQYF
TRBJ2-3	few	TRBV6-1	TRBD2	TGTGCCAGCAGTGAAGAACTAGCGGGAGATACGCAGTATTTT	CASSEELAGDTQYF
TRBJ2-7	NA	TRBV27	NA	TGTGCCAGCAGTAAAAACAGGGTACCCTACGAGCAGTACTTC	CASSKNRVPYEQYF
TRBJ1-1	NA	TRBV27	TRBD1	TGTGCCAGCAGTCCCTGGGACAGGGGGGTCACTGAAGCTTTCTTT	CASSPWDRGVTEAFF
TRBJ2-5	NA	TRBV6-4	NA	TGTGCCAGCAGTGACTCGAGGGAAATCAACCAAGAGACCCAGTACTTC	CASSDSREINQETQYF
TRBJ2-2	NA	TRBV3-1	TRBD2	TGTGCCAGCAGCCAAGTAGCGATCGGGGGGGTTCCAGCGCACACCGGGGAGCTGTTTTTT	CASSQVAIGGVPAHTGELFF
TRBJ2-7	NA	TRBV6-2/TRBV6-3	NA	TGTGCCAGCAGTCCCGGACTTATCAGGTTCGAGCAGTACTTC	CASSPGLIRFEQYF
TRBJ2-7	NA	TRBV2	NA	TGTGCCAGCAGTGGACCAGGGGGGGTTGACGACGAGCAGTACTTC	CASSGPGGVDDEQYF
TRBJ2-7	NA	TRBV27	NA	TGTGCCAGCAGTTTATTTGGGGTCCACGAGCAGTACTTC	CASSLFGVHEQYF
TRBJ2-7	NA	TRBV14	NA	TGTGCCAGCAGCCAAGATGGGTATACGGGGGATTCGCACGAGCAGTACTTC	CASSQDGYTGDSHEQYF
TRBJ1-6	NA	TRBV25-1	TRBD1	TGTGCCAGCAGTGAGGGACAGGGGTTAAATTCACCCCTCCACTTT	CASSEGQGLNSPLHF
TRBJ2-1	NA	TRBV9	TRBD2	TGTGCCAGCAGCGTAGCTGGGCCTAGCGGGGGGTATGAGCAGTTCTTC	CASSVAGPSGGYEQFF
TRBJ2-7	NA	TRBV19	TRBD1	TGTGCCAGTAGCGCGACAGGGCCACACGAGCAGTACTTC	CASSATGPHEQYF
TRBJ2-1	NA	TRBV29-1	TRBD2	TGCAGCGTTGATCGGGCGGGAGTGGGTGAGCAGTTCTTC	CSVDRAGVGEQFF
TRBJ1-6	NA	TRBV28	TRBD1	TGTGCCAGCAGTTCCTCGGGACAGGGGTTGTATTCACCCCTCCACTTT	CASSSSGQGLYSPLHF
TRBJ2-1	NA	TRBV27	NA	TGTGCCAGCAGTTTGGGCAGGCCTGTCAATGAGCAGTTCTTC	CASSLGRPVNEQFF
TRBJ1-4	NA	TRBV12-3/TRBV12-4	TRBD1	TGTGCCAGCAGTTCCCCCGGGACAGGTGGAAATGAAAAACTGTTTTTT	CASSSPGTGGNEKLFF
TRBJ2-1	few	TRBV14	NA	TGTGCCAGCAGCCAAGCGGGAACCTACAATGAGCAGTTCTTC	CASSQAGTYNEQFF
TRBJ1-1	once	TRBV19	NA	TGTGCCAGTAGTATAACGACAGGAGGGGACACTGAAGCTTTCTTT	CASSITTGGDTEAFF
TRBJ1-4	NA	TRBV9	NA	TGTGCCAGCAGCCCCCACAGAGCAACTAATGAAAAACTGTTTTTT	CASSPHRATNEKLFF
TRBJ2-3	NA	TRBV7-8	NA	TGTGCCAGCAGCTCAGTCTTTTCGGACGGGACTAGCACAGATACGCAGTATTTT	CASSSVFSDGTSTDTQYF
TRBJ1-4	NA	TRBV2	TRBD1	TGTGCCAGCAATGAGGGGGCCAGGGGCGGTGAAAAACTGTTTTTT	CASNEGARGGEKLFF
TRBJ1-6	once	TRBV3-1	NA	TGTGCCAGCAGCTTGGACAGCGATTCACCCCTCCACTTT	CASSLDSDSPLHF
TRBJ1-1	NA	TRBV6-5	NA	TGTGCCAGCAGTTACCTACGGGAAAACACTGAAGCTTTCTTT	CASSYLRENTEAFF
TRBJ2-4	NA	TRBV11-2	NA	TGTGCCACCAGCTTAGATTTAGAGGAGGAGGCCAAAAACATTCAGTACTTC	CATSLDLEEEAKNIQYF
TRBJ2-1	few	TRBV5-4	TRBD2	TGTGCCAGCAGCTTGGCGACTAGCGGCTACAATGAGCAGTTCTTC	CASSLATSGYNEQFF
TRBJ2-7	NA	TRBV5-6	NA	TGTGCCAGCAGCTTGTGGGGTTTGGGGAACGAGCAGTACTTC	CASSLWGLGNEQYF
TRBJ2-6	NA	TRBV9	NA	TGTGCCAGCAGCGTATGGCGGGAAGTCTCTGGGGCCAACGTCCTGACTTTC	CASSVWREVSGANVLTF
TRBJ1-1	NA	TRBV30	NA	TGTGCCTGGGGCAGGAACACTGAAGCTTTCTTT	CAWGRNTEAFF
TRBJ2-1	NA	TRBV6-2/TRBV6-3	TRBD2	TGTGCCAGCAGTTACACCGGGGCTAGCGGGAGGGGTGAGCAGTTCTTC	CASSYTGASGRGEQFF
TRBJ1-4	NA	TRBV3-1	NA	TGTGCCAGCAGCCAAGAAGAACAGACTCATGAAAAACTGTTTTTT	CASSQEEQTHEKLFF
TRBJ2-2	few	TRBV4-1	NA	TGCGCCAGCAGAGCAGGGCGGGACACCGGGGAGCTGTTTTTT	CASRAGRDTGELFF
TRBJ1-1	NA	TRBV27	NA	TGTGCCAGCAGTTTATCGACCAACACCTTGAACACTGAAGCTTTCTTT	CASSLSTNTLNTEAFF
TRBJ2-7	NA	TRBV7-3	NA	TGTGCCAGCAGCCCCTCGGGGACCTCCTACGAGCAGTACTTC	CASSPSGTSYEQYF
TRBJ2-1	once	TRBV5-6	TRBD2	TGTGCCTGCTCATCGTTAGCGGGTAATGAGCAGTTCTTC	CACSSLAGNEQFF
TRBJ2-5	NA	TRBV1	NA	TGCACCAGCAGCCAAGATTCGGGGTACCAAGAGACCCAGTACTTC	CTSSQDSGYQETQYF
TRBJ2-5	NA	TRBV6-1	NA	TGTGCCAGCAGCCCGGTCGGGGTATTGGCCTTTAGAGAGACCCAGTACTTC	CASSPVGVLAFRETQYF
TRBJ2-7	NA	TRBV3-1	TRBD2	TGTGCCAGCAGTGCGGGAGCGCCCCACGAGCAGTACTTC	CASSAGAPHEQYF
TRBJ2-1	NA	TRBV7-6	NA	TGTGCCAGCAGCTTCGAGGCTGGGAATGAGCAGTTCTTC	CASSFEAGNEQFF
TRBJ2-3	NA	TRBV3-1	NA	TGTGCCAGCAGCCAACTGGGCCCCACAAGGGCAGATACGCAGTATTTT	CASSQLGPTRADTQYF
TRBJ2-2	NA	TRBV6-1	NA	TGTGCCAGCAGTCCGGGGGGCCGCAAGCTGTTTTTT	CASSPGGRKLFF
TRBJ1-1	NA	TRBV5-1	NA	TGCGCCAGCAGCGGCGGCCAGATGAACACTGAAGCTTTCTTT	CASSGGQMNTEAFF
TRBJ1-2	NA	TRBV24-1	NA	TGTGCCACCAGTGATCTTTATTATGGCTACACCTTC	CATSDLYYGYTF
TRBJ1-5	NA	TRBV4-3	NA	TGCGCCAGCAGCCAAGGGGGGGACTATAGCAATCAGCCCCAGCATTTT	CASSQGGDYSNQPQHF
TRBJ2-3	NA	TRBV28	TRBD2	TGTGCCAGCAGGGGAGGGAGGATAGAAACAGATACGCAGTATTTT	CASRGGRIETDTQYF
TRBJ2-1	NA	TRBV6-2/TRBV6-3	NA	TGTGCCAGCACCTTAGCGGACAGCTCCTACAATGAGCAGTTCTTC	CASTLADSSYNEQFF
TRBJ2-7	NA	TRBV2	NA	TGTGCCAGCAGTGAGAGCCGGGTGCCCCACGTTTTGTCCTACGAGCAGTACTTC	CASSESRVPHVLSYEQYF
TRBJ2-5	NA	TRBV4-3	NA	TGCGCCAGCAGCCAGGCTTGGGGCCAAGAGACCCAGTACTTC	CASSQAWGQETQYF
TRBJ2-5	once	TRBV15	TRBD2	TGTGCCACCAGCAGGGGGGGGGAGGGTTTGGAAGAGACCCAGTACTTC	CATSRGGEGLEETQYF
TRBJ2-7	NA	TRBV9	TRBD1	TGTGCCAGCAGCGTAGGGGACAGGGGGCACGAGCAGTACTTC	CASSVGDRGHEQYF
TRBJ1-1	once	TRBV12-3/TRBV12-4	TRBD1	TGTGCCAGCAGTCTGACAGGGATGACTGAAGCTTTCTTT	CASSLTGMTEAFF
TRBJ2-7	NA	TRBV4-3	TRBD2	TGCGCCAGCAGCCAAAGCGGACTAGCGGGAGTCTACGAGCAGTACTTC	CASSQSGLAGVYEQYF